One and the same sample provided the 14 T cell receptor beta chains below, sequenced in a study of CD8+CD57+ T cells in acquired aplastic anemia. The sequenced patients had an expansion of CD8+CD57+ cells seen by flow cytometry. Genomic DNA served as template for TCR beta VDJ and CDR3 profiling. TCRdb re-called the reads with MiXCR, one entry per CDR3 protein. The sample records approximately 200,000 distinct CDR3 sequences, around 49% being singletons. The sequenced sample was sorted CD4+, CD8+, or CD8+CD57+ T cells (not recorded which) from PBMCs. The receptors come from a human donor with aplastic anemia.

This clonotype was detected many times. V gene TRBV5-6 combines with J gene TRBJ2-7; D may be TRBD1 (5 bases). This CDR3 has 16 amino acids. Trimming took 2 bases from V and 8 from J, leaving 23 bases between them. Germline V gene sequence: CDR1 SGHDT, CDR2 YYEEEE. The CDR3 loop is CASSFFLRDVDQKQYF. The CDR3 nucleotides are TGTGCCAGCAGCTTTTTTCTCAGGGATGTGGACCAGAAGCAGTACTTC. Full variable domain (missing parts from reference TRBV5-6 and TRBJ2-7): DAGVTQSPTHLIKTRGQQVTLRCSPKSGHDTVSWYQQALGQGPQFIFQYYEEEERQRGNFPDRFSGHQFPNYSSELNVNALLLGDSALYLCASSFFLRDVDQKQYFGPGTRLTVT.

This chain uses TRBV3-1 with TRBJ2-2; D gene uncertain. The germline V gene encodes CDR1 LGHDT and CDR2 YNNKEL (reference sequence). The CDR3 length is 13 residues. Trimming left V 8 bases short and J 6 bases short, with 13 bases between. CDR3 residues: CASRPGLAGELFF. The CDR3 nucleotides are TGTGCCAGCCGCCCCGGGTTGGCCGGGGAGCTGTTTTTT.

The chain employs TRBV19 and TRBJ2-1, with TRBD2 matching 13 bases. The CDR3 loop spans 15 amino acids. The ends lost 7 bases at V and 5 bases at J; junction bases unmatched: 5. Per germline, CDR1 LNHDA and CDR2 SQIVND (reference sequence). CDR3 in DNA: TGTGCCAGTATAGGGACTAGCGGGGCGGACAATGAGCAGTTCTTC. As protein: CASIGTSGADNEQFF.

The sample holds many counts of this clonotype. The V call is TRBV2, the J call TRBJ2-7; D may be TRBD1 (6 bases). CDR1 and CDR2 (germline): SNHLY, FYNNEI. Trimming stripped 3 bases from V and 0 bases from J, with 15 bases between. CDR3 length: 16 residues. In DNA, the CDR3 is TGTGCCAGCAGTGAGGAGGACAGCTCCAACTCCTACGAGCAGTACTTC. It yields the protein CASSEEDSSNSYEQYF.

Details on this clonotype: A junction boundary mismatches the germline segment, possibly from a read error. This chain connects TRBV4-1 to TRBJ2-3, with TRBD1 as a possible D gene (6 bases). There are 15 residues in the CDR3. The germline CDR1 and CDR2 sequences are MGHRA and YSYEKL. The CDR3 DNA is TGCGCCAGCAGTAGGGCGTCTTGGGACACAAATACGCAGTATTTT. Its translation is CASSRASWDTNTQYF.

The CDR3 DNA reads as TGTGCCAGCAGTTTAGACAGGCTAGCCAAAAACATTCAGTACTTC. Translation: CASSLDRLAKNIQYF. V and J are TRBV27 and TRBJ2-4, with D perhaps TRBD1 (6 bases). CDR3 length equals 15 residues. The ends were cut back, 2 bases at V and 0 bases at J, with 8 bases in the middle. Germline V gives CDR1 MNHEY, CDR2 SMNVEV (reference sequence).

The rearrangement joins TRBV7-2 to TRBJ2-1; perhaps TRBD2 as D (7 bases). In germline, CDR1 is SGHTA, CDR2 FQGNSA. There are 15 residues in the CDR3. V was clipped by 5 bases and J by 6 bases, with 17 bases between them. This CDR3 is CASSPVGGRLNEQFF. The CDR3 coding sequence is TGTGCCAGCAGCCCCGTCGGGGGGCGCCTCAATGAGCAGTTCTTC.

The V call is TRBV24-1, the J call TRBJ2-5; TRBD2 matches 14 bases. Germline V gene data show CDR1 as KGHDR and CDR2 as SFDVKD. CDR3 length equals 17 residues. The trim removed 2 bases at V and 3 bases at J, leaving 4 bases unmatched. DNA of the CDR3: TGTGCCACCAGTGATTGGGGGGGACTAGCGGGGGAAGAGACCCAGTACTTC. Translated: CATSDWGGLAGEETQYF.

This clonotype was observed many times. The rearrangement links TRBV5-1 to TRBJ1-2, with TRBD1 matching over 7 bases. Germline V gene sequence: CDR1 SGHRS, CDR2 YFSETQ. V gave up 3 bases and J gave up 1 base; unmatched junction bases: 18. This CDR3 has 19 amino acids. CDR3 nucleotide sequence: TGCGCCAGCAGCTCCTCGACAGGGCCTGAACGTCAACATAACTATGGCTACACCTTC. Translation: CASSSSTGPERQHNYGYTF.

Many counts were recorded for this clonotype. This rearrangement joins TRBV2 to TRBJ2-2; 7 bases match TRBD2. Germline trimming cut 1 base from V and 1 base from J; bases unmatched to any gene: 3. The CDR3 contains 16 residues. The germline gives CDR1 SNHLY, CDR2 FYNNEI. CDR3 sequence: CASSEGGTKNTGELFF. The CDR3 DNA sequence: TGTGCCAGCAGTGAAGGCGGGACTAAGAACACCGGGGAGCTGTTTTTT.

This clonotype has just a few counts. This rearrangement joins TRBV2 to TRBJ2-7, with D perhaps matching TRBD1 (6 bases). Germline-derived CDR1 and CDR2 are SNHLY and FYNNEI. The CDR3 contains 13 residues. Trimming left V 7 bases short and J 1 base short, with 11 bases between. In nucleotides, the CDR3 is TGTGCCAGCAAAGTTGGACAGTCCTACGAGCAGTACTTC. This encodes CASKVGQSYEQYF.

This clonotype was detected ten times or more. This chain links TRBV7-8 with TRBJ1-6; 9 nucleotides line up with TRBD1. This CDR3 has 20 amino acids. Looked up from germline, CDR1 is SGHVS and CDR2 is FQNEAQ. The V and J ends lost 5 bases and 4 bases, in that order; junction bases with no gene match: 18. The CDR3 sequence: CASSPHHPRGTGRYNSPLHF. CDR3 bases: TGTGCCAGCAGCCCTCACCACCCTCGGGGGACAGGGAGGTATAATTCACCCCTCCACTTT.

This clonotype was seen a few times. As DNA, the CDR3 is TGCGCCAGCAGCCCCGTCCGGGGGGCTGGGGGCAATCAGCCCCAGCATTTT. It translates to CASSPVRGAGGNQPQHF. The chain has TRBV4-1 and TRBJ1-5, with a tentative D call TRBD1 (6 bases). Trimming shortened V by 4 bases and J by 2 bases, and 18 bases separated the two germline ends. The CDR3 has 17 residues. Germline lookup yields CDR1 MGHRA and CDR2 YSYEKL.

This clonotype was picked up a small number of times. The chain couples TRBV27 to TRBJ1-1; D perhaps matches TRBD1 (5 bases). This CDR3 spans 13 amino acids. Trimming left V 6 bases short and J 1 base short, with 9 bases between. The germline V gene encodes CDR1 MNHEY and CDR2 SMNVEV (reference sequence). The CDR3 loop reads CASRGTGNTEAFF. In DNA, the CDR3 is TGTGCCAGCAGGGGGACTGGGAACACTGAAGCTTTCTTT.